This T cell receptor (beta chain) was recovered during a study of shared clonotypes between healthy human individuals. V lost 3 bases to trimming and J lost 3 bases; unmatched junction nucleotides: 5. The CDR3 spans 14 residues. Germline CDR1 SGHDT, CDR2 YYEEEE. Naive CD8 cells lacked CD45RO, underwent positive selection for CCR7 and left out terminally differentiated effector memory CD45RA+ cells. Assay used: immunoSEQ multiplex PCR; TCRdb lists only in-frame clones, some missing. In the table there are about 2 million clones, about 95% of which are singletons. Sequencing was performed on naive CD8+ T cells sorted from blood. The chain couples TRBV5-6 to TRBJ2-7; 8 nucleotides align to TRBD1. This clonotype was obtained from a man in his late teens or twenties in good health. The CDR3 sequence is CASSWTGSDYEQYF. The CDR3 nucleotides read TGTGCCAGCAGCTGGACAGGGTCCGACTACGAGCAGTACTTC. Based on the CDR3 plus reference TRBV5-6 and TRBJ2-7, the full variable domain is DAGVTQSPTHLIKTRGQQVTLRCSPKSGHDTVSWYQQALGQGPQFIFQYYEEEERQRGNFPDRFSGHQFPNYSSELNVNALLLGDSALYLCASSWTGSDYEQYFGPGTRLTVT.